This paragraph covers one TCR beta chain sequence. This clonotype came up a few times. The target of this receptor is not known. No base-level quality is on record; no much larger clone is a single base apart. From V the trimming removes 0 bases and from J it removes 7 bases, while the gene matches leave 3 bases of the junction unaccounted for. From a lookup of the germline V gene, CDR1 and CDR2 are MNHEY and SVGAGI. The CDR3 runs 14 residues from the cysteine to the phenylalanine. The CDR3 DNA has 42 bases and is translated from base 1. The data originate from a study of response to subunit inactivated influenza vaccine (dated by TCRdb to 2016 to 2018). In the study overall: Deep quantitative profiling of the T cell receptor repertoire was used in the study to follow responses to a trivalent subunit inactivated influenza vaccine.

Libraries were prepared through RT-PCR. Sequencing instrument: Illumina HiSeq 2500. Starting from the raw public reads, TCRdb applied fastp trimming at Q25, assembled clones with MiXCR and retained in-frame beta chains. Rows merge per CDR3 protein into single entries with the most common DNA and genes. The sample records hundreds of thousands of distinct CDR3 sequences, less than 20% of which are singletons. More than 9% of the sample goes to the ten largest clones. General findings and caveats noted by the study authors: According to the authors, only a limited number of new T cells may be recruited by each seasonal influenza vaccination.

Specimen: PBMCs from blood, collected roughly 12 days after vaccination. The receptor was isolated from a man aged 50 to 59 who received an inactivated influenza vaccine. Donor details come from another sample of the same person, matched by shared clones. The chain is encoded by TRBV6-5 joined to TRBJ1-2; TRBD1 fits 9 bases in the junction. CDR3 sequence: CASSYSTGGFGYTF. Here is the DNA: TGTGCCAGCAGTTACTCGACAGGGGGGTTTGGCTACACCTTC.